Given below is one T cell receptor (beta chain) in context. Recruitment covered about 26 US areas and drew participants whose ages spanned about 18 to 95 years. Clones were read by immunoSEQ multiplex PCR, and TCRdb kept only the in-frame ones, dropping some. The sample lists under 300,000 clones, around 90% occurring once. The germline CDR1 and CDR2 sequences are PRHDT and FYEKMQ (reference sequence). The J segment lost 1 base and the V segment lost 6 bases, leaving 7 bases of the junction unmatched. CDR3 length: 15 residues. The data are from a study of blood T cell repertoires in COVID-19. Study as a whole: T cells, B-cell-depleted T cells, or PBMCs supplied cDNA or gDNA.

This TCR was recovered from a woman between 25 and 40 years old with acute COVID-19. The genes are TRBV13 and TRBJ2-7, with 9 bases matching TRBD1. Sequenced material: PBMCs or T cells enriched from blood (not recorded which). CDR3: CASSYDRGRSYEQYF. In nucleotides, the CDR3 is TGTGCCAGCAGTTACGACAGGGGGAGGTCCTACGAGCAGTACTTC.